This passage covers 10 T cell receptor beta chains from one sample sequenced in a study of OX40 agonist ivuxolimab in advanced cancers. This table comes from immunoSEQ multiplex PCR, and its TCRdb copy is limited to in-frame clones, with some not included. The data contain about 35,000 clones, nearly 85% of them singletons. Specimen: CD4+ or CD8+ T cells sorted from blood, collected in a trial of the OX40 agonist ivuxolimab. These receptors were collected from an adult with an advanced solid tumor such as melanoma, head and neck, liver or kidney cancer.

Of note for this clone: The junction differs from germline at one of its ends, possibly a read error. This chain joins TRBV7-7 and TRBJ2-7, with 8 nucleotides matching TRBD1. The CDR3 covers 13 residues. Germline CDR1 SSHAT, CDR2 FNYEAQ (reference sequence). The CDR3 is CASSPGQGYEQYF. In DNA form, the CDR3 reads TGTGCTAGCAGTCCCGGACAGGGCTACGAGCAGTACTTC. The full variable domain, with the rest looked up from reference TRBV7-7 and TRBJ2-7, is GAGVSQSPRYKVTKRGQDVTLRCDPISSHATLYWYQQALGQGPEFLTYFNYEAQPDKSGLPSDRFSAERPEGSISTLTIQRTEQRDSAMYRCASSPGQGYEQYFGPGTRLTVT.

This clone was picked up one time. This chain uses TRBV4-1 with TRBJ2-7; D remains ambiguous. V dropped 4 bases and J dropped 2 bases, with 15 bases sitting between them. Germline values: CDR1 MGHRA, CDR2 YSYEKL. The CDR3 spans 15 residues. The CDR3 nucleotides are TGCGCCAGCAGCCCTATTGACACTTCAACCTACGAGCAGTACTTC. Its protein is CASSPIDTSTYEQYF.

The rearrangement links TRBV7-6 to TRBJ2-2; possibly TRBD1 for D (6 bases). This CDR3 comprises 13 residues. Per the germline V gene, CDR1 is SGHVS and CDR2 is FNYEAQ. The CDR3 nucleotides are TGTGCAGGCGGACAGACGAACACCGGGGAGCTGTTTTTT. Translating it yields CAGGQTNTGELFF.

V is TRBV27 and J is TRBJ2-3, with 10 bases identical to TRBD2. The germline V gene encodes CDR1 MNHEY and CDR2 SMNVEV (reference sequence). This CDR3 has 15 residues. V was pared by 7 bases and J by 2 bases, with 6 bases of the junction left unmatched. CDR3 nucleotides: TGTGCCAGCACGGGACTAGCGCCTAACACAGATACGCAGTATTTT. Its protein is CASTGLAPNTDTQYF.

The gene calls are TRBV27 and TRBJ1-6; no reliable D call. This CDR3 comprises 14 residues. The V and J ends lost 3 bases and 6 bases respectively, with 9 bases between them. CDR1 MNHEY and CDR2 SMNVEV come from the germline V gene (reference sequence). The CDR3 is CASSLAGLNSPLHF. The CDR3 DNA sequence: TGTGCCAGCAGTTTGGCAGGACTTAATTCACCCCTCCACTTT.

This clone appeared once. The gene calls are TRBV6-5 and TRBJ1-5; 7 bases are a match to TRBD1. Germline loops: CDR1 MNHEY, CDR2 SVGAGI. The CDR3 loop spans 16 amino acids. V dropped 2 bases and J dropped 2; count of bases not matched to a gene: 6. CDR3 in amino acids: CASSYLGQVGNQPQHF. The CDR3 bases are TGTGCCAGCAGTTACCTAGGACAGGTTGGCAATCAGCCCCAGCATTTT.

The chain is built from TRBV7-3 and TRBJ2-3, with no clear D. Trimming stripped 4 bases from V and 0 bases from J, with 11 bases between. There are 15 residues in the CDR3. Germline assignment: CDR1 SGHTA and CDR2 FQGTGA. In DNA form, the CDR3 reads TGTGCCAGCAGCTCCGTTTTGAGTAGCACAGATACGCAGTATTTT. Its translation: CASSSVLSSTDTQYF.

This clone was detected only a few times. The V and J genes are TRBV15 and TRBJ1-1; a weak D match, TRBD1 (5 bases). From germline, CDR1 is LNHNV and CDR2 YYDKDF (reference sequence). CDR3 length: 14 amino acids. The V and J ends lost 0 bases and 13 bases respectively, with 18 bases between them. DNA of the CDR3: TGTGCCACCAGCAGAGATGCGGGGACCGGGTTCGGTTTCTTT. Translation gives CATSRDAGTGFGFF.

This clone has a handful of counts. CDR3 residues: CASSQDSLTTQYF. The CDR3 DNA follows: TGCGCCAGCAGCCAAGATTCGTTAACGACGCAGTATTTT. The gene calls are TRBV4-1 and TRBJ2-3; D is unclear. Trimming took 0 bases from V and 9 from J, leaving 10 bases between them. From germline, CDR1 is MGHRA and CDR2 YSYEKL. The CDR3 spans 13 residues.

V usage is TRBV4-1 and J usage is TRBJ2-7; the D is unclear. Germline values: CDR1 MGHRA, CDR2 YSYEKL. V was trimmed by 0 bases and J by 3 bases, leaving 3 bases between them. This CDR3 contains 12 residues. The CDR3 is CASSQEGYEQYF. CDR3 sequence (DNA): TGCGCCAGCAGCCAAGAAGGCTACGAGCAGTACTTC.